This T cell receptor (beta chain) derives from a study of cytotoxic CD8 clonotypes in ibrutinib-treated CLL. Germline assignment: CDR1 SGHKS and CDR2 YYEKEE (reference sequence). The CDR3 spans 12 residues. V was cut by 1 base and J by 4 bases, with 5 bases left in between. Libraries were prepared by immunoSEQ multiplex PCR; TCRdb keeps only in-frame clonotypes and omits some of them. The sample has around 160,000 clones; about 80% are singletons. Cryopreserved PBMCs were the source of around 2 micrograms of genomic DNA, which went to TCR beta libraries. The genes are TRBV5-5 and TRBJ1-1, with D uncertain. The origin of this receptor is a human donor with chronic lymphocytic leukemia. This material consisted of PBMCs, taken after 12 months of ibrutinib treatment. In nucleotides, the CDR3 is TGTGCCAGCAGCTTGTCTGTCACTGAAGCTTTCTTT. Translation gives CASSLSVTEAFF.